A single sample gave rise to the 6 T cell receptor beta chains below, sequenced in a study of T cell repertoires in cytomegalovirus infection. TCRdb fed the reads into MiXCR, producing one record per CDR3 protein. This table holds roughly 230,000 distinct CDR3 sequences, over 15% found once. The sequenced sample was CD8+ T cells from PBMCs. These receptors were taken from a human donor in good health (CMV status not recorded). Some clones in this sample may be carry-over from other donors' samples.

The rearrangement uses TRBV10-2 and TRBJ2-7; perhaps TRBD2 as D (6 bases). V shed 3 bases and J shed 2 bases, with 11 bases lying between them. Germline CDR1 is WSHSY and CDR2 is SAAADI. CDR3 size: 14 residues. Here the CDR3 reads CASSDPGVPYEQYF. The CDR3, as DNA: TGCGCCAGCAGTGACCCGGGGGTCCCCTACGAGCAGTACTTC.

This clonotype was detected only a few times. This chain joins TRBV6-2 or TRBV6-3 and TRBJ2-5, with D possibly matching TRBD1 (6 bases). Deletions cut 6 bases from V and 1 base from J, with 12 bases between. CDR1 and CDR2 (germline): MNHEY, SVGEGT. This CDR3 has 14 residues. This CDR3 is CASSSRGIQETQYF. CDR3 DNA sequence: TGTGCCAGCAGCTCCAGGGGTATCCAAGAGACCCAGTACTTC.

The genes are TRBV20-1 and TRBJ2-1; 7 bases line up with TRBD1. The trim removed 3 bases at V and 10 bases at J, leaving 6 bases unmatched. The CDR3 length is 12 residues. Germline CDR1 and CDR2: DFQATT and SNEGSKA (reference sequence). The CDR3 nucleotides read TGCAGTGCTAGGGATACAGGGGAAGAGCAGTTCTTC. Amino acids: CSARDTGEEQFF.

This clonotype has just one count. The chain combines TRBV7-8 with TRBJ2-7; D possibly corresponds to TRBD1 (5 bases). The CDR3 covers 20 residues. Germline assignment: CDR1 SGHVS and CDR2 FQNEAQ. Between the trimmed V and J ends, which lost 0 bases and 3 bases, there was a span of 27 bases. As DNA, the CDR3 is TGTGCCAGCAGCTTAGCCACGATTCACAGGTCGGTAGAACCCGACTACGAGCAGTACTTC. This encodes CASSLATIHRSVEPDYEQYF.

The table lists this clonotype with a few counts. The genes are TRBV5-6 and TRBJ2-5, with D perhaps TRBD1 (6 bases). The germline V gene encodes CDR1 SGHDT and CDR2 YYEEEE. Deletions cut 0 bases from V and 5 bases from J, with 14 bases between. CDR3 length: 15 amino acids. The CDR3 reads CASSLGAGVWETQYF. The CDR3 nucleotides are TGTGCCAGCAGCTTGGGGGCAGGGGTTTGGGAGACCCAGTACTTC.

This clonotype has only one observation. The CDR3 here is CASRVGNTGELFF. CDR3 bases: TGTGCCAGCAGAGTGGGAAACACCGGGGAGCTGTTTTTT. The chain recombines TRBV6-2 or TRBV6-3 with TRBJ2-2; no clear D. V lost 6 bases and J 2 bases, leaving 7 bases between the germline ends. CDR3 length equals 13 residues. CDR1 is MNHEY and CDR2 is SVGEGT in the germline V gene.